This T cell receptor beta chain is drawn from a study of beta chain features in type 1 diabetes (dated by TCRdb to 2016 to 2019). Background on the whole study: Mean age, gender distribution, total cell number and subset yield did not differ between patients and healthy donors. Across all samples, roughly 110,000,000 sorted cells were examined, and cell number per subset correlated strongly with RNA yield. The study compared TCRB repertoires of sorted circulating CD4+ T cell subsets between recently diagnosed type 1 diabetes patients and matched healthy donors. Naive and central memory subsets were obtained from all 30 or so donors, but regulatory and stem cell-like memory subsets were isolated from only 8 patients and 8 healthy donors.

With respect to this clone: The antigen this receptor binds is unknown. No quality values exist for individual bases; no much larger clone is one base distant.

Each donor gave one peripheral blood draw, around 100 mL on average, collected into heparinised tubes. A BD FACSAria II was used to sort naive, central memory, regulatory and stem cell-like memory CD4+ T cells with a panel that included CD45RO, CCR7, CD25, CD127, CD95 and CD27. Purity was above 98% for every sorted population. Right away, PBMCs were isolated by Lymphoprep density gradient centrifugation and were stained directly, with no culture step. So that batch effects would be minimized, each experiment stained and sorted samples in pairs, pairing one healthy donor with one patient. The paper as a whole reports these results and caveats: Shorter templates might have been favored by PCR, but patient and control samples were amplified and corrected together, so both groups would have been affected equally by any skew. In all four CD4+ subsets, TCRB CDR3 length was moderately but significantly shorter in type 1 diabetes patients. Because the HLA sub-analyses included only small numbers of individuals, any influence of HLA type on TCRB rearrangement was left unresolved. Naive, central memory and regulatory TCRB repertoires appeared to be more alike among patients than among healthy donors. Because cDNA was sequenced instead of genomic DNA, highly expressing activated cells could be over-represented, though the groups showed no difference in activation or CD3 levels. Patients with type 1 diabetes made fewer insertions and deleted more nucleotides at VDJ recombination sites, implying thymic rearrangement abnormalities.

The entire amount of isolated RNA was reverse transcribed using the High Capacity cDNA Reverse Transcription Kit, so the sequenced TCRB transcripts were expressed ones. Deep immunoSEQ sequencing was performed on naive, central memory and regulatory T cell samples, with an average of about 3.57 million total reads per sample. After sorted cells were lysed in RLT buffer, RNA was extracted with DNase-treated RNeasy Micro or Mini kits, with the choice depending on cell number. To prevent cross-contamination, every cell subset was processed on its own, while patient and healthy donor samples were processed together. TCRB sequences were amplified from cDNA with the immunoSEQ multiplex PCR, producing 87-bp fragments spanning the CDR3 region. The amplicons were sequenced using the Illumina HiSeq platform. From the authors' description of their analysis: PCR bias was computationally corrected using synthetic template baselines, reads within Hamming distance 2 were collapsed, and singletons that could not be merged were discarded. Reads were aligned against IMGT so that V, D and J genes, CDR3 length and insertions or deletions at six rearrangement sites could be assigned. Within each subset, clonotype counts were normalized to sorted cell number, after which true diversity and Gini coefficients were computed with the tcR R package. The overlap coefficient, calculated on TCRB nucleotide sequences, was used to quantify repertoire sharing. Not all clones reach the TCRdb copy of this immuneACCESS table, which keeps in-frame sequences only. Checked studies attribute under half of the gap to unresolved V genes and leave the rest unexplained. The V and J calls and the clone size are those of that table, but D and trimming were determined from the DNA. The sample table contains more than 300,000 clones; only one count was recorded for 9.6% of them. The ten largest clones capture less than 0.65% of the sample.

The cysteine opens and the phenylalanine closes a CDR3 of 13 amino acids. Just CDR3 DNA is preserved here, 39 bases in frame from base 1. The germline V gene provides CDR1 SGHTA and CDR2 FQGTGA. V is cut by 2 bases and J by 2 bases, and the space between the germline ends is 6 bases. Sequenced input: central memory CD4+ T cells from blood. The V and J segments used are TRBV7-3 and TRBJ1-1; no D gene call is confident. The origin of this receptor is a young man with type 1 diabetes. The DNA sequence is TGTGCCAGCAGCTTACAGAGAAACACTGAAGCTTTCTTT. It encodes CASSLQRNTEAFF.